This T cell receptor beta chain was recorded in a study of blood T cell repertoires in COVID-19. Produced via immunoSEQ multiplex PCR; TCRdb's table is partial and in-frame only. The sample has 100,000 or so clones, around 90% seen once; the top ten hold 5.5% to 8%. Trimming pared 6 bases from V and 4 bases from J, leaving 11 bases between. The CDR3 is 13 amino acids. Germline CDR1 and CDR2: WNHNN and SYGVQD (reference sequence). Material: peripheral blood. The receptor was isolated from an older woman with acute or convalescent COVID-19. This chain uses TRBV10-1 with TRBJ2-3; tentatively, D is TRBD2 (5 bases). CDR3 coding DNA: TGCGCCAGCAGGGACGGACTTGCAGATACGCAGTATTTT. This sequence encodes CASRDGLADTQYF.